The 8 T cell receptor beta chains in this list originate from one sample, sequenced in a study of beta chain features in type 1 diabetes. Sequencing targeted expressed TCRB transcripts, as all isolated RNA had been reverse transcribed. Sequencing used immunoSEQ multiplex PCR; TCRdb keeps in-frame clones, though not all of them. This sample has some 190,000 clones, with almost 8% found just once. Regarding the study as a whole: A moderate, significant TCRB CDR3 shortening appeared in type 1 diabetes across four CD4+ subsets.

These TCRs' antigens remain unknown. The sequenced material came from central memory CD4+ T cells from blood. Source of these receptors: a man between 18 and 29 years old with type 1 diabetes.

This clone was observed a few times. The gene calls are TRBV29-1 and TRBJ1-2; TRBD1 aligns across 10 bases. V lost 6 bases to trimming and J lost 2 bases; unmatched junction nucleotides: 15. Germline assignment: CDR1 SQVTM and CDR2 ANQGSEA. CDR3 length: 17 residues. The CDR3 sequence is CSVGGGTGTGENYGYTF. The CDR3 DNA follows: TGCAGCGTGGGGGGTGGGACCGGGACAGGGGAGAACTATGGCTACACCTTC.

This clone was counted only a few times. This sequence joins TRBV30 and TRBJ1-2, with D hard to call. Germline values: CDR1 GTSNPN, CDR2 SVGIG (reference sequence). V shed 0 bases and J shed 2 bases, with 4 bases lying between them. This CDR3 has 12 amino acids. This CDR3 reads CAWSVLNYGYTF. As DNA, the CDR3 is TGTGCCTGGAGTGTACTGAACTATGGCTACACCTTC.

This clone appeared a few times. The DNA for the CDR3 is TGTGCCAGCAGTTTGGCACGGGGGATTAACTTAGCCAAAAACATTCAGTACTTC. This codes for CASSLARGINLAKNIQYF. The chain uses TRBV28 and TRBJ2-4; tentatively, D is TRBD2 (6 bases). Per the germline V gene, CDR1 is MDHEN and CDR2 is SYDVKM. CDR3 length: 18 amino acids. Trimming stripped 3 bases from V and 0 bases from J, with 18 bases between. Complete variable domain (other parts from reference TRBV28 and TRBJ2-4): DVKVTQSSRYLVKRTGEKVFLECVQDMDHENMFWYRQDPGLGLRLIYFSYDVKMKEKGDIPEGYSVSREKKERFSLILESASTNQTSMYLCASSLARGINLAKNIQYFGAGTRLSVL.

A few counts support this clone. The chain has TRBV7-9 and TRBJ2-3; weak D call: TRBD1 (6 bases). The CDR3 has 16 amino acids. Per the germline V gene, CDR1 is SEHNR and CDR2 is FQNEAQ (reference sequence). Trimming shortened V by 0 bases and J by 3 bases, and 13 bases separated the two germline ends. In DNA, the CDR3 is TGTGCCAGCAGCTTAGCGCTAAGTAGGGGGACAGATACGCAGTATTTT. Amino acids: CASSLALSRGTDTQYF.

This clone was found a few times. The CDR3 DNA sequence: TGTGCCAGCAGGCAGAACAGGGGGCCGGAGACCCAGTACTTC. Its translation is CASRQNRGPETQYF. The chain combines TRBV28 with TRBJ2-5; TRBD1 agrees at 9 bases. V was pared by 6 bases and J by 5 bases, with 7 bases of the junction left unmatched. The CDR3 spans 14 residues. Germline V CDR1 and CDR2: MDHEN, SYDVKM.

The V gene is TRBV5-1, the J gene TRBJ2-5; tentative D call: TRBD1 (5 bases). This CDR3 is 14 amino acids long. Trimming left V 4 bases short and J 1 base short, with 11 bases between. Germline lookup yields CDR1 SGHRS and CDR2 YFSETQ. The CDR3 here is CASSLTGFQETQYF. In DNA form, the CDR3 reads TGCGCCAGCAGCCTAACAGGATTCCAAGAGACCCAGTACTTC.

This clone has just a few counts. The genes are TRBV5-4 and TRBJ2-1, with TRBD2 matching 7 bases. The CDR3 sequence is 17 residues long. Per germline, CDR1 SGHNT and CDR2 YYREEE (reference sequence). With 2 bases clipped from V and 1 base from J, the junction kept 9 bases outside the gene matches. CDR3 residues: CASSFLLARKSYNEQFF. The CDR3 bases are TGTGCCAGCAGCTTCCTACTAGCGCGTAAATCCTACAATGAGCAGTTCTTC.

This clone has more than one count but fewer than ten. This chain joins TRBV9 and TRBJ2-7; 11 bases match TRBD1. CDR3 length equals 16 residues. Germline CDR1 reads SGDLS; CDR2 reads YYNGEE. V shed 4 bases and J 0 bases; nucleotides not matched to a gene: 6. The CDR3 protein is CASSKTGQGASYEQYF. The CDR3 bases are TGTGCCAGCAGCAAAACTGGACAGGGGGCCTCCTACGAGCAGTACTTC. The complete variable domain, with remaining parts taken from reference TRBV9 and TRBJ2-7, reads DSGVTQTPKHLITATGQRVTLRCSPRSGDLSVYWYQQSLDQGLQFLIQYYNGEERAKGNILERFSAQQFPDLHSELNLSSLELGDSALYFCASSKTGQGASYEQYFGPGTRLTVT.